The clone carrying this T cell receptor (beta chain) was found many times. Its antigen is undetermined. This sample's time point: sample taken at primary tumor resection. TCRs were sequenced from unsorted whole RNA of tumor, nontumor lung or PBMC. This sample stems from a study of spatial heterogeneity in lung cancer. All TCR cDNA molecules were individually tagged with a unique molecular identifier. TCRdb called the 5' RACE reads again in MiXCR, with one record for every CDR3 protein. This sample has some 7,800 distinct CDR3 sequences, with about 7% found just once. Study conclusions and caveats: Ubiquitous and regional expanded TCR counts tracked ubiquitous and regional nonsynonymous mutations, respectively. Tumor mutation counts were tracked by expanded intratumoral alpha and beta TCR counts.

This CDR3 has 12 residues. The germline V gene has CDR1 SQVTM and CDR2 ANQGSEA. With 4 bases clipped from V and 5 bases from J, the junction kept 5 bases outside the gene matches. The TCR sequence derives from a male donor with early-stage non-small cell lung cancer. The specimen was lung tumor tissue, collected at surgery. V gene TRBV29-1 combines with J gene TRBJ2-7, with 7 bases fitting TRBD1. CDR3 in DNA: TGCAGCGTTGCGCAAGGGGGCGACGAGCAGTACTTC. Translation: CSVAQGGDEQYF.